The rows below give T cell receptor beta chains drawn from one sample of a study of T-cell memory formation after mild COVID-19. TCRdb re-called the 5' RACE reads with MiXCR, one entry per CDR3 protein. The table has 580,000 or so distinct CDR3 sequences, 17% seen once. The sequenced sample consisted of PBMCs or a T cell subset sorted from them (not recorded which). Receptors were obtained from an adult woman who had mild COVID-19 (a few samples of this study predate the infection). Cell type and time point are not known. CDR3s include the opening cysteine and the closing phenylalanine or tryptophan. D genes are given only for firm matches. Clone size, where shown, is once, few, many, or a class for clones that have expanded.

abundance	d_gene	v_gene	j_gene	CDR3nt	CDR3aa
few	-	TRBV20-1	TRBJ1-1	TGCAGTGCTAGAAGCCTCCGGGGCAGGAACACTGAAGCTTTCTTT	CSARSLRGRNTEAFF
few	-	TRBV3-1	TRBJ2-5	TGTGCCAGCAGCCACCCCCGAGGCCGGGAGACCCAGTACTTC	CASSHPRGRETQYF
many	-	TRBV29-1	TRBJ2-1	TGCAGCGTTGAATCCCCTATCTACAATGAGCAGTTCTTC	CSVESPIYNEQFF
few	-	TRBV18	TRBJ2-4	TGTGCCAGCTCACCCCCGGGGCAGAACATTCAGTACTTC	CASSPPGQNIQYF
few	-	TRBV11-3	TRBJ1-1	TGTGCCAGCAGCGCCAGGTCGGAAAACACTGAAGCTTTCTTT	CASSARSENTEAFF
few	TRBD2	TRBV4-1	TRBJ2-3	TGCGCCAGCAGCCAAGTTCCTACGCGGGGGGGCCAGGATACGCAGTATTTT	CASSQVPTRGGQDTQYF
-	TRBD2	TRBV19	TRBJ2-2	TGTGCCAGTAGATCCATTCTAGCGGGAGGGTGGACCGGGGAGCTGTTTTTT	CASRSILAGGWTGELFF
few	TRBD2	TRBV19	TRBJ2-1	TGTGCCAGTAGCGGACTAGCGGGAGTAGGTGAGCAGTTCTTC	CASSGLAGVGEQFF
many	-	TRBV5-1	TRBJ2-7	TGCGCCAGCAGCTTTGGGGCCCCAACCTACGAGCAGTACTTC	CASSFGAPTYEQYF
-	TRBD2	TRBV7-8	TRBJ2-3	TGTGCCAGCAGCCAGAACGGGGGGGCGGTGAGCACAGATACGCAGTATTTT	CASSQNGGAVSTDTQYF
few	-	TRBV24-1	TRBJ1-5	TGTGCCACCAGTGATTCCCAAAGGGGGGGGTTCTTGCAGCCCCAGCATTTT	CATSDSQRGGFLQPQHF
few	-	TRBV7-2	TRBJ1-5	TGTGCCAGCAGCTTAGGTCTCACCTTCGGCAATCAGCCCCAGCATTTT	CASSLGLTFGNQPQHF
many	-	TRBV29-1	TRBJ2-7	TGCAGCGTTGAAGCGGGGAGGGGGCCCTCCTACGAGCAGTACTTC	CSVEAGRGPSYEQYF
-	-	TRBV6-5	TRBJ1-1	TGTGCCAGCAGCGGACGAGGGAACACTGAAGCTTTCTTT	CASSGRGNTEAFF
-	-	TRBV12-3/TRBV12-4	TRBJ1-5	TGTGCCAGCAGTTTGGCAGTCTGGGGCAATCAGCCCCAGCATTTT	CASSLAVWGNQPQHF
-	TRBD1	TRBV7-9	TRBJ1-6	TGTGCCAGCAGCCTGGGACAGCTATTTTATTCACCCCTCCACTTT	CASSLGQLFYSPLHF
-	-	TRBV24-1	TRBJ2-2	TGTGCCACCAGTGATTTGGTGGGGCCTATCACCGGGGAGCTGTTTTTT	CATSDLVGPITGELFF
few	-	TRBV9	TRBJ2-6	TGTGCCAGCAGCCCCCAACTATTACACTCTCGGGCCAACGTCCTGACTTTC	CASSPQLLHSRANVLTF
-	-	TRBV12-3/TRBV12-4	TRBJ2-4	TGTGCCAGCAGTTTTTCGAGACCAAAGAGGAACATTCAGTACTTC	CASSFSRPKRNIQYF
few	-	TRBV12-3/TRBV12-4	TRBJ1-1	TGTGCCAGCAGCCTGGCCTACCCCACTGAAGCTTTCTTT	CASSLAYPTEAFF
-	TRBD1	TRBV7-3	TRBJ1-6	TGTGCCAGCAGCTCCGGGACAGGGTCTAATTCACCCCTCCACTTT	CASSSGTGSNSPLHF
few	-	TRBV24-1	TRBJ1-2	TGTGCCACCAGTGATTTACGGGCTAACTATGGCTACACCTTC	CATSDLRANYGYTF
-	TRBD1	TRBV12-3/TRBV12-4	TRBJ1-3	TGTGCCAGCAGTGACCGGGACAGGGGAGCGTCTGGAAACACCATATATTTT	CASSDRDRGASGNTIYF
-	-	TRBV7-9	TRBJ2-7	TGTGCCAGCAGCTTAGGGGGGGCCGGTCGGAACGAGCAGTACTTC	CASSLGGAGRNEQYF
-	TRBD2	TRBV12-3/TRBV12-4	TRBJ2-3	TGTGCCAGCAGTTCGTCTAGCGGGTATACCACAGATACGCAGTATTTT	CASSSSSGYTTDTQYF
-	TRBD2	TRBV28	TRBJ2-1	TGTGCCAGCAGTTATAAGCGGGAGGGCCAGTTCTTC	CASSYKREGQFF
-	-	TRBV20-1	TRBJ2-2	TGCAGTGCTAGAGAATTTGGTGGCGGGGACACCGGGGAGCTGTTTTTT	CSAREFGGGDTGELFF
once	TRBD1	TRBV19	TRBJ2-3	TGTGCCAGTAAACGGGACAGCGTTAGCACAGATACGCAGTATTTT	CASKRDSVSTDTQYF
few	-	TRBV11-2	TRBJ1-5	TGTGCCAGCAGCTCACAGGGTTATCAGCCCCAGCATTTT	CASSSQGYQPQHF
-	-	TRBV12-3/TRBV12-4	TRBJ1-1	TGTGCCAGCAGTTTAATGGTACCCCTGAACACTGAAGCTTTCTTT	CASSLMVPLNTEAFF
few	-	TRBV7-9	TRBJ2-7	TGTGCCAGCAGCTCCCGAAAAAACCCCTACGAGCAGTACTTC	CASSSRKNPYEQYF
-	-	TRBV7-3	TRBJ1-2	TGTGCCAGCAGCCCCATTGGTACAGACTTCTATGGCTACACCTTC	CASSPIGTDFYGYTF
-	TRBD2	TRBV20-1	TRBJ2-1	TGCAGTGCCACGACGGACCAGCGGGAGAGGTATGAGCAGTTCTTC	CSATTDQRERYEQFF
-	-	TRBV7-2	TRBJ2-3	TGTGCCAGCAGCTTCGCGGCGCCAGCCACAGATACGCAGTATTTT	CASSFAAPATDTQYF
few	TRBD2	TRBV5-6	TRBJ2-1	TGTGCCAGCAGCTTGGCCCTCCTAGCGGGCGGCTACAATGAGCAGTTCTTC	CASSLALLAGGYNEQFF
many	-	TRBV3-1	TRBJ2-3	TGTGCCAGCAGCCAAGATCTTGGAGATACGCAGTATTTT	CASSQDLGDTQYF
few	-	TRBV2	TRBJ2-1	TGTGCCAGCAGTGGGGTGATCGTTCCGGGTGAGCAGTTCTTC	CASSGVIVPGEQFF
few	-	TRBV21-1	TRBJ2-6	TGTGCCAGCAGCAAATCGGGACAGGGGGGCTCTGGGGCCAACGTCCTGACTTTC	CASSKSGQGGSGANVLTF
-	TRBD2	TRBV2	TRBJ2-1	TGTGCCAGCAGCCCCCCGGGACTAGCGGGGGGTTACCCCTCCTACAATGAGCAGTTCTTC	CASSPPGLAGGYPSYNEQFF
-	TRBD1	TRBV24-1	TRBJ1-5	TGTGCCACCAGTGATCCGGGACAGGTTCCCAATCAGCCCCAGCATTTT	CATSDPGQVPNQPQHF